These 4 T cell receptor beta chains share one sample of origin, sequenced in a study of regulatory T cells in long-lasting Graves disease. Time point of the sample: newly diagnosed GD, antithyroid drugs for less than 3 months. Isolated PBMC RNA provided the starting material for the TCR library. Relying on iRepertoire HTBI primers and Arm-PCR of CDR3 regions, the team built TCR beta libraries. TCRdb processed the multiplex PCR reads anew with MiXCR; each CDR3 protein has one entry. The table records a few hundred thousand distinct CDR3 sequences, approximately 20% of them present only once. Sequencing used peripheral blood mononuclear cells (PBMCs), obtained at new diagnosis, from a patient treated with antithyroid drugs. The receptors stem from a female donor with Graves disease.

The chain links TRBV9 to TRBJ2-3; D uncertain. CDR1 and CDR2 (germline): SGDLS, YYNGEE. V lost 0 bases to trimming and J lost 2 bases, with 10 bases between them. The CDR3 contains 15 residues. As DNA, the CDR3 is TGTGCCAGCAGCGTAGATGGGGATTCCACAGATACGCAGTATTTT. This codes for CASSVDGDSTDTQYF.

This clonotype was counted many times. V and J are TRBV30 and TRBJ2-3; D call uncertain. There are 11 residues in the CDR3. Germline assignment: CDR1 GTSNPN and CDR2 SVGIG (reference sequence). V was cut by 0 bases and J by 5 bases, with 3 bases left in between. The CDR3 coding sequence is TGTGCCTGGAGTGTGGTAGATACGCAGTATTTT. Its protein is CAWSVVDTQYF.

This clonotype was counted at least ten times. The rearrangement joins TRBV24-1 to TRBJ1-1; D remains ambiguous. V was pared by 3 bases and J by 1 base, with 8 bases between. This CDR3 contains 14 residues. Germline CDR1 is KGHDR and CDR2 is SFDVKD. The CDR3 nucleotides are TGTGCCACCAGTGATGGAGGGCCGAACACTGAAGCTTTCTTT. This gives the protein CATSDGGPNTEAFF.

The table lists this clonotype with many counts. This chain uses TRBV12-5 with TRBJ1-2; TRBD1 might be the D (6 bases). CDR1 and CDR2 (germline): LGHNT, FRNRAP. The V end was cut by 3 bases, the J end by 7 bases, with 12 bases between. CDR3 length equals 13 residues. CDR3 residues: CASGFPGAGGYTF. As DNA, the CDR3 is TGTGCTAGTGGTTTCCCGGGGGCGGGTGGCTACACCTTC.